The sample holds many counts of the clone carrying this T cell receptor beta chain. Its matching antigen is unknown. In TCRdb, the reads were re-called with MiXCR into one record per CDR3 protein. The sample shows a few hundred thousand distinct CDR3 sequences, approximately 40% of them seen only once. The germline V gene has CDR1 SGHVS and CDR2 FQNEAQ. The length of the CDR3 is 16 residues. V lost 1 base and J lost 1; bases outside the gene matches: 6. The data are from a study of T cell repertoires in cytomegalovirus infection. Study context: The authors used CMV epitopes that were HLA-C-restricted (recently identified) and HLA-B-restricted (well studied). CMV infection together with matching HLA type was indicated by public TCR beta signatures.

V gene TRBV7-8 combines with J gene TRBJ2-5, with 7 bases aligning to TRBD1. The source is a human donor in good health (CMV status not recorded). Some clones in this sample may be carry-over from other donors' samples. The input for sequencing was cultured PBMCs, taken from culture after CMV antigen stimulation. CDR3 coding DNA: TGTGCCAGCAGCTTAGTCCCAACAGGGGCCCAAGAGACCCAGTACTTC. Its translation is CASSLVPTGAQETQYF. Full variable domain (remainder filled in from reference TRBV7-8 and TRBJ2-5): GAGVSQSPRYKVAKRGQDVALRCDPISGHVSLFWYQQALGQGPEFLTYFQNEAQLDKSGLPSDRFFAERPEGSVSTLKIQRTQQEDSAVYLCASSLVPTGAQETQYFGPGTRLLVL.